This TCR beta chain appears in the sequencing data of a study of tumor and adjacent non-tumor tissue in lung cancer. Background on the study: Patients were aged about 30 to 76, approximately 11 men and roughly 5 women, stage I to III. On average, productive TCRbeta reads reached some 4.2 million per sample. Study-wide points: Compared with tumor, normal lung showed significantly lower TCR diversity. Normal lung showed higher cumulative top 100 clone frequency than tumor.

Concerning this clonotype: Its matching antigen is unknown. One end of the junction fails to match germline, which may point to a read error.

Germline V gene sequence: CDR1 MGHRA, CDR2 YSYEKL. The CDR3 covers 14 residues. This sample's RNA came from whole unsorted tissue. Three rounds of nested PCR, following a modified ARM-PCR protocol, produced the TCRbeta library. One entry per CDR3 protein results from TCRdb running MiXCR on the multiplex PCR reads. The repertoire includes about 76,000 distinct CDR3 sequences, around 70% of them detected once, and 10% to 15% sits in the top ten. Source material: lung tumor tissue. The TCR was taken from a woman in her sixties or seventies with non-small cell lung cancer. V usage is TRBV4-1 and J usage is TRBJ1-1; D is undetermined. The CDR3 DNA follows: TGCGCCAGTAGCCAATGTACAGAGAACACTGAAGCTTTCTTT. Translation gives CASSQCTENTEAFF.